This T cell receptor beta chain stems from a study of shared clonotypes between healthy human individuals. Study context: CD4 naive and memory got three plates each, CD8 naive two, CD8 memory one.

It was into CD45RA+ naive and CD45RA-negative memory subsets that the CD4+ cells were split. Germline V gene data show CDR1 as GTSNPN and CDR2 as SVGIG (reference sequence). The CDR3 is 13 residues long. The ends were cut back, 3 bases at V and 9 bases at J, with 12 bases in the middle. Worth noting for this clone: This CDR3 is also generated by other DNA sequences in the sample.

Produced via immunoSEQ multiplex PCR; TCRdb's table is partial and in-frame only. The sample lists 2,500,000 or so clones; around nine tenths were seen once. The sequenced sample was naive CD4+ T cells sorted from blood. The subset was: CD45RA+ positively selected. The J gene is TRBJ1-6, the V gene TRBV30, with D perhaps TRBD1 (5 bases). The source is a man younger than 35 in good health. Written as DNA, the CDR3 is TGTGCCTGGAGCCTCGACAGTGGTTCACCCCTCCACTTT. Translation gives CAWSLDSGSPLHF.